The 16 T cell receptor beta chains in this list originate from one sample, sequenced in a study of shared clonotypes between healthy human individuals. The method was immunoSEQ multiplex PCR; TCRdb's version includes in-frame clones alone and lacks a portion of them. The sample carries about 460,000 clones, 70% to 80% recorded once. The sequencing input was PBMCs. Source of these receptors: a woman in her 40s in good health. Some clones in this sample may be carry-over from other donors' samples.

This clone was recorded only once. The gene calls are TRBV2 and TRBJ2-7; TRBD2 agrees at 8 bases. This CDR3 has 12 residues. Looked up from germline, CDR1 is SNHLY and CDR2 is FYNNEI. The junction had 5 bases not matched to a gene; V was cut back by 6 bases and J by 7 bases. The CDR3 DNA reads TGTGCCAGCAGCCAGACTAGCGTGGAGCAGTACTTC. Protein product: CASSQTSVEQYF.

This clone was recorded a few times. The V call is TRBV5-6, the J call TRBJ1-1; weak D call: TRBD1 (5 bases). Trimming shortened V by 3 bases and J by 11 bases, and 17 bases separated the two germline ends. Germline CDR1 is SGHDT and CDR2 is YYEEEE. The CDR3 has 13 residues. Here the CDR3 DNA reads TGTGCCAGCAGCTGGGGAGGGGCCCGCCCGGCTTTCTTT. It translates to CASSWGGARPAFF. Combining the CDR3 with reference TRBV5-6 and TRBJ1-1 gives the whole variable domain DAGVTQSPTHLIKTRGQQVTLRCSPKSGHDTVSWYQQALGQGPQFIFQYYEEEERQRGNFPDRFSGHQFPNYSSELNVNALLLGDSALYLCASSWGGARPAFFGQGTRLTVV.

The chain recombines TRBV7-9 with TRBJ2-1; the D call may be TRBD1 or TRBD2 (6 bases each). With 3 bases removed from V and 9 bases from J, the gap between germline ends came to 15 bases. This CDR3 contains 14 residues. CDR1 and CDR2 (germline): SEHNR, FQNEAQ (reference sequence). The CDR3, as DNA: TGTGCCAGCAGCTTCCGGTCGTCGGGGGCTGAGCAGTTCTTC. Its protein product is CASSFRSSGAEQFF. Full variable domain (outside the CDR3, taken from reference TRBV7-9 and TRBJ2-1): DTGVSQNPRHKITKRGQNVTFRCDPISEHNRLYWYRQTLGQGPEFLTYFQNEAQLEKSRLLSDRFSAERPKGSFSTLEIQRTEQGDSAMYLCASSFRSSGAEQFFGPGTRLTVL.

The CDR3 coding sequence is TGTGCCAGCAGCTTGGCCCAATCTCAAGAGACCCAGTACTTC. As protein: CASSLAQSQETQYF. The chain has TRBV5-6 and TRBJ2-5; no clear D gene. V gave up 0 bases and J gave up 2 bases, with 8 bases separating them. CDR1 and CDR2 (germline): SGHDT, YYEEEE. The CDR3 covers 14 residues.

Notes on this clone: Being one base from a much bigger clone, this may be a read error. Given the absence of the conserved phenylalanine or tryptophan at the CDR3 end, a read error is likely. The CDR3 DNA is TGTGCCAGCAGCTTAGTGTGGGGGTCCGGGGCCAACGTCCTGACTCTC. It codes for CASSLVWGSGANVLTL. The chain joins TRBV7-8 to TRBJ2-6; TRBD1 or TRBD2 may be the D gene (5 bases each). The CDR3 runs to 16 residues. Trimming cost V 1 base and J 4 bases, with 11 bases left between them. CDR1 and CDR2 from the germline V gene are SGHVS and FQNEAQ.

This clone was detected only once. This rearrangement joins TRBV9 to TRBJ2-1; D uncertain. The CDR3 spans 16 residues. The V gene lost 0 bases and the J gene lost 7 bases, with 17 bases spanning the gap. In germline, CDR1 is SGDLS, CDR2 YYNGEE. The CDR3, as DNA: TGTGCCAGCAGCGTAGGAAACAGCGCTTGGCCAAATGAGCAGTTCTTC. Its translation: CASSVGNSAWPNEQFF.

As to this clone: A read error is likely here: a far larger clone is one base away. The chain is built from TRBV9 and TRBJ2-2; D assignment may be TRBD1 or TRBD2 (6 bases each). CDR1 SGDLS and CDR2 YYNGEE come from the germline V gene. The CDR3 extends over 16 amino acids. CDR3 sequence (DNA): TGTGCCAGCAGCCTAGGGCCAGGGGCGGAGACCGGGGGGCTGTTTTTT. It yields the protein CASSLGPGAETGGLFF.

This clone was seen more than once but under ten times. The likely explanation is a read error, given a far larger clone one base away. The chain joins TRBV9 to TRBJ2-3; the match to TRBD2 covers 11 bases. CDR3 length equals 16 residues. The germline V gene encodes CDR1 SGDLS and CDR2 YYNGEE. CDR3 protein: CASSVDLAGGTDTRYF. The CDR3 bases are TGTGCCAGCAGCGTAGACCTAGCGGGAGGAACAGATACGCGGTATTTT. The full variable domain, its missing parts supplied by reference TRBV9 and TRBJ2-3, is DSGVTQTPKHLITATGQRVTLRCSPRSGDLSVYWYQQSLDQGLQFLIQYYNGEERAKGNILERFSAQQFPDLHSELNLSSLELGDSALYFCASSVDLAGGTDTRYFGPGTRLTVL.

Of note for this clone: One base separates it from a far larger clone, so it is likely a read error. CDR3 amino acids: CVWSRPTYGYTF. The CDR3 nucleotides are TGTGTCTGGAGTCGACCGACCTATGGCTACACCTTC. V usage is TRBV30 and J usage is TRBJ1-2; D not resolved. CDR1 is GTSNPN and CDR2 is SVGIG in the germline V gene (reference sequence). The length of the CDR3 is 12 residues.

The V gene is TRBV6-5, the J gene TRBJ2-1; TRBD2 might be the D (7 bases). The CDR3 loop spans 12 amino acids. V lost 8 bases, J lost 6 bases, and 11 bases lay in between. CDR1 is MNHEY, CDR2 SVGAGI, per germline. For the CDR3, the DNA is TGTGCCAGCGGGAGGGGGATCAATGAGCAGTTCTTC. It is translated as CASGRGINEQFF.

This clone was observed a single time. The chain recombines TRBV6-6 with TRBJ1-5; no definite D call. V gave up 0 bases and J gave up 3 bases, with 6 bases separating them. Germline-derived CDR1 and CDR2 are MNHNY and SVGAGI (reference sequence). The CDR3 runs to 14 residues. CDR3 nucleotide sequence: TGTGCCAGCAGTTACTCATCAAACAATCAGCCCCAGCATTTT. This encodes CASSYSSNNQPQHF.

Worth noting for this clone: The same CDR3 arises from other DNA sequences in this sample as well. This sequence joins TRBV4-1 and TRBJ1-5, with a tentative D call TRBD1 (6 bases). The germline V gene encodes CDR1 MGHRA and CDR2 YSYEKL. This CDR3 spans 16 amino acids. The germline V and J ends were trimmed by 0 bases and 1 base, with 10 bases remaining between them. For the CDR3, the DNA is TGCGCCAGCAGCCAAGAAGGGACATCCAGCAATCAGCCCCAGCATTTT. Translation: CASSQEGTSSNQPQHF.

The CDR3 spells CASRQIGGPPGELFF. The CDR3 nucleotides are TGTGCCAGCAGACAGATTGGGGGGCCCCCCGGGGAGCTGTTTTTT. The gene calls are TRBV7-8 and TRBJ2-2; D may correspond to TRBD1 or TRBD2 (6 bases each). CDR1 is SGHVS and CDR2 is FQNEAQ in the germline V gene. V lost 6 bases, J lost 6 bases, and 17 bases lay in between. CDR3 length: 15 residues.

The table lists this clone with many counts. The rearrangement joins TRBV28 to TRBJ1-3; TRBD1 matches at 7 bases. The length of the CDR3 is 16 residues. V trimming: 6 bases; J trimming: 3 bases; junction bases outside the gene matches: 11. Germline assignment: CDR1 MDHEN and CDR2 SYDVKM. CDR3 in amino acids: CASSPRGQENGNTIYF. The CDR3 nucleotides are TGTGCCAGCAGCCCTAGGGGGCAGGAGAATGGAAACACCATATATTTT. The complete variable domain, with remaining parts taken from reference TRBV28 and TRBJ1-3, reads DVKVTQSSRYLVKRTGEKVFLECVQDMDHENMFWYRQDPGLGLRLIYFSYDVKMKEKGDIPEGYSVSREKKERFSLILESASTNQTSMYLCASSPRGQENGNTIYFGEGSWLTVV.

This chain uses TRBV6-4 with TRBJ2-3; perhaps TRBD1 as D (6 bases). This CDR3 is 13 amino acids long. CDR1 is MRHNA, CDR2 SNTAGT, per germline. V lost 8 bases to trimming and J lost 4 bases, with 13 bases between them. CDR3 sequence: CASSRTEADTQYF. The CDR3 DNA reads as TGTGCCAGCTCCCGGACAGAGGCAGATACGCAGTATTTT.

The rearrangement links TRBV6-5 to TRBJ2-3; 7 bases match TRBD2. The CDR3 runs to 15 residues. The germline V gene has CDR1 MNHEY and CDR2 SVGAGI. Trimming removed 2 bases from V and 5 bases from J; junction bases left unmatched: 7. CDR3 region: CASSYVGGLGDTQYF. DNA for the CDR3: TGTGCCAGCAGTTACGTCGGGGGGTTGGGAGATACGCAGTATTTT.